The text below deals with one T cell receptor beta chain. This clone's antigen is unknown. No base-level quality is on record; no much larger clone is a single base apart. High-throughput TCR beta sequencing profiled peripheral blood CD8+ and CD4+ T cells from healthy donors, Susac syndrome patients and multiple sclerosis patients. The multiple sclerosis controls were treatment-naive patients who had stable or active relapsing-remitting disease and met the revised McDonald criteria. Bulk CD8+ and CD4+ T cells were purified magnetically by negative isolation, whereas CD8+ TEMRA cells were enriched by FACS. Blood was drawn into EDTA tubes, processed within 24 hours, and PBMCs were isolated by density gradient centrifugation. PBMCs intended for TCR sequencing were cryopreserved in liquid nitrogen and thawed later in a water bath at 37 degrees C. The sorted or isolated CD4+, CD8+ and CD8+ TEMRA cells reached a purity of at least 90%.

RNA was extracted using the RNeasy kit, and about 0.45 to 1 ug of the RNA was reverse transcribed with random hexamers. The immunoSEQ multiplex PCR assay, covering 54 Vbeta and 13 Jbeta segments, was used to amplify TCR beta CDR3 regions. PCR amplification bias was corrected using a synthetic template baseline for primer optimization and computational correction. Turning to the authors' computational methods: Only productive sequences were kept, with reads annotated to V, D and J genes according to IMGT and analyzed in immunoSEQ Analyzer. Clonality was computed as one minus Shannon entropy normalized by log2 of the number of productive unique sequences. For each patient and control, public and private clones were evaluated within the 100 most prevalent clones. Susac-specific clones were defined as absent from healthy and MS cohorts, approximately 1,000 published viral clones and other ImmuneACCESS disease sequences. TCRdb passed the public sequencing reads through fastp at Q25 and MiXCR, retaining productive beta sequences. Identical CDR3 protein sequences are pooled into one entry, listed with their most common genes and DNA. The V and J calls were not made by the authors but by TCRdb's processing. For this sample there are approximately 230,000 distinct CDR3 sequences; about 93% appear just once. The ten largest make up 0.065% to 0.08% of the sample.

According to the germline V gene, CDR1 reads SGHRS and CDR2 reads YFSETQ. V is cut by 4 bases and J by 3 bases, and the space between the germline ends is 18 bases. The cysteine opens and the phenylalanine closes a CDR3 of 16 amino acids. CDR3 DNA only is kept here, 48 bases in frame from base 1. These data belong to a study of CD8 T cells in Susac syndrome (dated by TCRdb to about 2019). With respect to the entire study: Whether CD8+ T cell activation and differentiation in Susac syndrome was antigen driven was tested using repertoire sequencing. The study at large found these results: The TCR sequencing and HLA analysis was acknowledged to have included a relatively small number of individuals.

The TCR originated in a human donor with multiple sclerosis. This chain joins TRBV5-1 to TRBJ2-3, with TRBD1 tentatively as D gene (6 bases match). The sequenced material came from CD4+ T cells from PBMCs. The sequence in DNA is TGCGCCAGCAGCCAGGGGACCGCGAGAATGACAGATACGCAGTATTTT. This codes for CASSQGTARMTDTQYF. With all but the CDR3 taken from the reference TRBV5-1 and TRBJ2-3 genes, the full variable domain is: KAGVTQTPRYLIKTRGQQVTLSCSPISGHRSVSWYQQTPGQGLQFLFEYFSETQRNKGNFPGRFSGRQFSNSRSEMNVSTLELGDSALYLCASSQGTARMTDTQYFGPGTRLTVL.